A single sample is the source of the 10 T cell receptor beta chains below, sequenced in a study of control samples from healthy donors and cancer patients. Data came from immunoSEQ multiplex PCR; TCRdb stores just in-frame clones and leaves some out. The profile shows about 54,000 clones, around 95% of them singletons. Sequencing used blood. Receptor source: a woman aged 25 to 45 in good health.

The chain is built from TRBV29-1 and TRBJ2-5; 10 bases agree with TRBD1. Germline lookup yields CDR1 SQVTM and CDR2 ANQGSEA. V shed 4 bases and J 11 bases; nucleotides not matched to a gene: 4. The CDR3 is made up of 11 amino acids. CDR3: CSVGPGQGQYF. As DNA, the CDR3 is TGCAGCGTTGGGCCGGGACAGGGGCAGTACTTC. Variable domain in full (rest from reference TRBV29-1 and TRBJ2-5): SAVISQKPSRDICQRGTSLTIQCQVDSQVTMMFWYRQQPGQSLTLIATANQGSEATYESGFVIDKFPISRPNLTFSTLTVSNMSPEDSSIYLCSVGPGQGQYFGPGTRLLVL.

The rearrangement joins TRBV7-9 to TRBJ1-4, with D maybe TRBD1 (6 bases). Germline lookup yields CDR1 SEHNR and CDR2 FQNEAQ (reference sequence). Trimming removed 5 bases from V and 5 bases from J, with 9 bases in between. The CDR3 extends over 13 amino acids. In nucleotides, the CDR3 is TGTGCCAGCAGCCGGGGGCAGAATGAAAAACTGTTTTTT. Its translation: CASSRGQNEKLFF.

The J gene is TRBJ1-1, the V gene TRBV27, with TRBD1 as a possible D gene (6 bases). This CDR3 spans 15 amino acids. V lost 8 bases to trimming and J lost 4 bases, with 20 bases between them. Germline V gives CDR1 MNHEY, CDR2 SMNVEV (reference sequence). The CDR3: CASRLPRGGSTEAFF. The DNA of the CDR3 is TGTGCCAGCCGGTTACCCCGAGGGGGAAGCACTGAAGCTTTCTTT.

The V call is TRBV4-1, the J call TRBJ2-7; TRBD1 agrees at 10 bases. The V gene end was trimmed by 2 bases and the J gene end by 4 bases; junction bases not matched to a gene: 11. Per germline, CDR1 MGHRA and CDR2 YSYEKL. The CDR3 runs to 17 residues. CDR3 nucleotide sequence: TGCGCCAGCAGCCAAAAAGCCCTGGGACAGGGGATATACGAGCAGTACTTC. This gives the protein CASSQKALGQGIYEQYF.

The chain employs TRBV27 and TRBJ2-5; D is uncertain. V was cut by 5 bases and J by 2 bases, with 6 bases left in between. CDR3 length: 12 amino acids. From germline, CDR1 is MNHEY and CDR2 SMNVEV (reference sequence). CDR3 loop: CASSTAQETQYF. The CDR3, as DNA: TGTGCCAGCAGTACAGCTCAAGAGACCCAGTACTTC.

This clone is a singleton in its sample. The chain recombines TRBV10-3 with TRBJ2-7, with D possibly TRBD1 on 6 matching bases. CDR3 length: 15 residues. Germline V gives CDR1 ENHRY, CDR2 SYGVKD. Between the trimmed V and J ends, which lost 0 bases and 3 bases, there was a span of 12 bases. This CDR3 reads CAISESPGGHYEQYF. The CDR3 bases are TGTGCCATCAGTGAGTCTCCTGGGGGCCACTACGAGCAGTACTTC.

This chain joins TRBV27 and TRBJ2-1; D could derive from TRBD1 or TRBD2 (5 bases each). With 5 bases removed from V and 8 bases from J, the gap between germline ends came to 22 bases. There are 16 residues in the CDR3. Germline CDR1 MNHEY, CDR2 SMNVEV (reference sequence). The CDR3 DNA reads TGTGCCAGCAGTCCCCGGACGGGGACCCCTGGTGATGAGCAGTTCTTC. This translates into CASSPRTGTPGDEQFF.

V gene TRBV5-6 combines with J gene TRBJ2-5; 7 bases match TRBD1. Germline CDR1 is SGHDT and CDR2 is YYEEEE. CDR3 length: 14 residues. V gave up 0 bases and J gave up 4 bases; unmatched junction bases: 3. The CDR3 region is CASSLGGGPETQYF. In nucleotides, the CDR3 is TGTGCCAGCAGCTTGGGAGGGGGCCCAGAGACCCAGTACTTC.

Regarding this clone: A junction end diverges from the germline sequence, so it may reflect a read error. The rearrangement uses TRBV7-9 and TRBJ2-7; 11 bases align to TRBD2. The CDR3 length is 18 residues. Germline CDR1 and CDR2: SEHNR and FQNEAQ (reference sequence). In DNA, the CDR3 is TGTGCCAGCAGCTTACGGCGTAGCGACGTAGCGGGAGGGCCACCCCTGGACTTC. Encoded protein: CASSLRRSDVAGGPPLDF.

J is TRBJ2-1 and V is TRBV11-3; a possible D gene is TRBD2 (5 bases). The germline gives CDR1 SGHNT, CDR2 YENEEA. The germline V and J ends were trimmed by 5 bases and 4 bases, with 12 bases remaining between them. This CDR3 contains 14 residues. The CDR3 is CASSPLTRYNEQFF. The DNA for the CDR3 is TGTGCCAGCAGCCCCCTAACTAGATACAATGAGCAGTTCTTC.